These 19 T cell receptor beta chains originate from one sample sequenced in a study of cytomegalovirus exposure and HLA in healthy donors. The PCR employed 60 Vbeta primers together with 13 Jbeta primers. Method: immunoSEQ multiplex PCR; TCRdb's copy keeps in-frame clones and lacks some. Across some 72,000 clones, the top ten clones capture approximately 4.2% of the sample. Sequencing was done on a sample of PBMCs. These receptors all come from a man aged 25 to 45 in good health and CMV-seronegative.

The chain carries TRBV6-5 and TRBJ1-2, with D uncertain. The CDR3 contains 12 residues. Trimming removed 10 bases at V and 2 bases at J, with 11 bases between. CDR1 and CDR2 from the germline V gene are MNHEY and SVGAGI. CDR3 loop: CATWQVNYGYTF. The CDR3 DNA sequence: TGTGCCACCTGGCAGGTGAACTATGGCTACACCTTC.

The V call is TRBV5-6, the J call TRBJ1-5; no firm D call. CDR1 is SGHDT, CDR2 YYEEEE, per germline. The CDR3 is made up of 16 amino acids. V lost 2 bases to trimming and J lost 3 bases, with 15 bases between them. For the CDR3, the DNA is TGTGCCAGCAGCTTATGGGGAGTAGCAGACAATCAGCCCCAGCATTTT. Amino acid sequence: CASSLWGVADNQPQHF.

The genes are TRBV4-2 and TRBJ2-3; D gene unclear. Trimming removed 4 bases at V and 5 bases at J, with 10 bases between. The CDR3 runs to 13 residues. The germline V gene encodes CDR1 LGHNA and CDR2 YNFKEQ. DNA for the CDR3: TGTGCCAGCAGCCGACTTTCTGGAGATACGCAGTATTTT. This gives the protein CASSRLSGDTQYF.

This chain uses TRBV4-1 with TRBJ2-7; 9 bases line up with TRBD2. The J segment lost 5 bases and the V segment lost 0 bases, leaving 11 bases of the junction unmatched. The germline CDR1 and CDR2 sequences are MGHRA and YSYEKL. The CDR3 has 17 residues. The CDR3 bases are TGCGCCAGCAGCCAAGATCAAGATAGCGGGAGAGGCCACGAGCAGTACTTC. This codes for CASSQDQDSGRGHEQYF.

This chain links TRBV9 with TRBJ1-2; D is uncertain. The V gene lost 0 bases and the J gene lost 5 bases, with 8 bases spanning the gap. CDR3 length: 13 residues. Germline V gene sequence: CDR1 SGDLS, CDR2 YYNGEE. Here the CDR3 DNA reads TGTGCCAGCAGCGTAGAGCCCGTATATGGCTACACCTTC. Its protein is CASSVEPVYGYTF.

This chain connects TRBV7-2 to TRBJ2-7; TRBD1 matches 8 bases. The V segment lost 9 bases and the J segment 0 bases; nucleotides outside the gene matches: 4. This CDR3 spans 13 amino acids. Per germline, CDR1 SGHTA and CDR2 FQGNSA. The CDR3 DNA reads as TGTGCCAGTGGACAGGGCAGCTCCTACGAGCAGTACTTC. Its translation is CASGQGSSYEQYF.

The chain has TRBV5-4 and TRBJ2-5, with 7 bases fitting TRBD1. The CDR3 runs 15 residues. Trimming cost V 0 bases and J 1 base; bases outside gene matches: 3. Germline assignment: CDR1 SGHNT and CDR2 YYREEE (reference sequence). The CDR3, as DNA: TGTGCCAGCAGCTTGGACGGGACAGCCCAAGAGACCCAGTACTTC. This sequence encodes CASSLDGTAQETQYF.

V usage is TRBV4-2 and J usage is TRBJ2-2, with 12 bases matching TRBD2. V lost 0 bases to trimming and J lost 6 bases; unmatched junction nucleotides: 14. Germline loops: CDR1 LGHNA, CDR2 YNFKEQ. This CDR3 spans 20 amino acids. The CDR3 spells CASSQDYLAGGPGDAGELFF. The CDR3 DNA reads TGTGCCAGCAGCCAAGATTACCTAGCGGGAGGGCCAGGGGACGCCGGGGAGCTGTTTTTT.

The chain joins TRBV6-5 to TRBJ2-5; D possibly corresponds to TRBD2 (7 bases). V dropped 6 bases and J dropped 5 bases, with 19 bases sitting between them. Germline CDR1 is MNHEY and CDR2 is SVGAGI. There are 15 residues in the CDR3. This CDR3 reads CASRRGQGGVETQYF. The DNA for the CDR3 is TGTGCCAGCAGACGGGGACAAGGGGGGGTGGAGACCCAGTACTTC.

The chain links TRBV7-9 to TRBJ2-5; D might be TRBD2 (6 bases). V was pared by 5 bases and J by 2 bases, with 21 bases between. Germline V gene sequence: CDR1 SEHNR, CDR2 FQNEAQ (reference sequence). The CDR3 is 17 amino acids. The CDR3 DNA reads as TGTGCCAGCAGCCCGCTCCGGGACTCCAAACAACAAGAGACCCAGTACTTC. Translating gives CASSPLRDSKQQETQYF.

The chain combines TRBV18 with TRBJ2-7; 7 bases are shared with TRBD1. Germline V CDR1 and CDR2: KGHSH, LQKENI. Trimming cost V 1 base and J 2 bases; bases outside gene matches: 5. The CDR3 spans 15 residues. The CDR3 DNA sequence: TGTGCCAGCTCACCACGGCCGGGACAGACCTACGAGCAGTACTTC. Translated, it gives CASSPRPGQTYEQYF.

V is TRBV28 and J is TRBJ2-3, with a possible D match to TRBD1 (6 bases). The CDR3 loop spans 14 amino acids. The germline V gene has CDR1 MDHEN and CDR2 SYDVKM. Trimming took off 3 bases at V and 3 bases at J, with 10 bases between the two ends. DNA for the CDR3: TGTGCCAGCAGTTTCCTACAGGGTACAGATACGCAGTATTTT. It specifies CASSFLQGTDTQYF.

Worth noting for this clone: Other nucleotide sequences from this sample produce the same CDR3. The chain combines TRBV9 with TRBJ2-7; 7 bases match TRBD1. Trimming removed 0 bases from V and 2 bases from J; junction bases left unmatched: 2. The CDR3 has 14 residues. Germline V gene sequence: CDR1 SGDLS, CDR2 YYNGEE. The CDR3 loop reads CASSVGQGTYEQYF. CDR3 coding DNA: TGTGCCAGCAGCGTAGGACAGGGAACCTACGAGCAGTACTTC. The variable domain in full, with the rest retrieved from reference TRBV9 and TRBJ2-7, is DSGVTQTPKHLITATGQRVTLRCSPRSGDLSVYWYQQSLDQGLQFLIQYYNGEERAKGNILERFSAQQFPDLHSELNLSSLELGDSALYFCASSVGQGTYEQYFGPGTRLTVT.

The genes are TRBV5-6 and TRBJ2-1, with a possible D match to TRBD2 (6 bases). Germline CDR1 SGHDT, CDR2 YYEEEE. The CDR3 runs 15 residues. Trimming cost V 2 bases and J 4 bases, with 13 bases left between them. DNA of the CDR3: TGTGCCAGCAGCTTTGGAGGGTTGATTTACAATGAGCAGTTCTTC. This translates into CASSFGGLIYNEQFF.

The chain links TRBV4-1 to TRBJ1-5; 9 positions agree with TRBD1. Unmatched junction bases numbered 13, after V lost 0 bases and J lost 7 bases. The CDR3 spans 18 residues. Germline CDR1 and CDR2: MGHRA and YSYEKL. CDR3: CASSQDPGTGLSGQPQHF. CDR3 in DNA: TGCGCCAGCAGCCAAGACCCCGGGACAGGGCTTTCGGGGCAGCCCCAGCATTTT.

This chain joins TRBV7-3 and TRBJ2-2; 7 bases are a match to TRBD2. The germline V gene encodes CDR1 SGHTA and CDR2 FQGTGA. The CDR3 is 15 residues long. V was clipped by 4 bases and J by 5 bases; unmatched bases: 7. The CDR3 loop reads CASSSRTSGTGELFF. As DNA, the CDR3 is TGTGCCAGCAGCTCGCGGACTAGTGGAACCGGGGAGCTGTTTTTT.

The J gene is TRBJ2-1, the V gene TRBV6-1, with TRBD2 matching 10 bases. CDR1 is MNHNS and CDR2 is SASEGT in the germline V gene. The CDR3 extends over 15 amino acids. J was trimmed by 8 bases and V by 8 bases; bases with no gene match: 12. In DNA, the CDR3 is TGTGCCAGCTTTACCAAAGCGGGAGGGGTCGATGAGCAGTTCTTC. It is translated as CASFTKAGGVDEQFF.

The chain recombines TRBV11-2 with TRBJ2-5; 8 bases match TRBD1. Germline V gene sequence: CDR1 SGHAT, CDR2 FQNNGV. The length of the CDR3 is 15 residues. The V and J ends lost 6 bases and 10 bases, in that order; junction bases with no gene match: 16. The CDR3 DNA reads TGTGCCAGCAGAAGCTCCGACAGGGGCTCGTCGGACCAGTACTTC. It encodes CASRSSDRGSSDQYF.

The chain is built from TRBV9 and TRBJ2-6, with a weak D call TRBD1 (5 bases). V lost 0 bases, J lost 0 bases, and 13 bases lay in between. Germline CDR1 is SGDLS and CDR2 is YYNGEE. The CDR3 extends over 18 amino acids. Here the CDR3 reads CASSVATGGTSGANVLTF. CDR3 sequence (DNA): TGTGCCAGCAGCGTAGCTACAGGTGGCACCTCTGGGGCCAACGTCCTGACTTTC.